Detailed here is one T cell receptor beta chain. The data stem from a study of blood T cell repertoires in COVID-19. J lost 7 bases, V lost 2 bases, and 10 bases had no gene match. The length of the CDR3 is 16 residues. Germline V CDR1 and CDR2: ENHRY, SYGVKD. Profiling relied on immunoSEQ multiplex PCR, and the TCRdb table lists in-frame clones only, not all of them. The sample contains 100,000 to 120,000 clones, roughly 80% of which appear only once. Sequencing input: peripheral blood. The source is a woman aged 40 to 49 with acute or convalescent COVID-19. This chain uses TRBV10-3 with TRBJ1-4; 7 bases match TRBD1. CDR3 amino acids: CAISEGTGASGEKLFF. The CDR3 DNA reads TGTGCCATCAGTGAGGGAACAGGGGCCTCGGGTGAAAAACTGTTTTTT.